These 23 T cell receptor beta chains originate from one sample sequenced in a study of identifying expanded T cells in peripheral blood (dated by TCRdb to about 2019). Receptor amplification or capture employed the immunoSEQ multiplex PCR assay. The table comes from immuneACCESS by way of TCRdb, which keeps in-frame sequences with V and J called. Part of the clones is missing from these tables; in studies checked, under half for an unresolved V gene and the rest for unknown reasons. This sample has about 100,000 clones in its table, and 75% to 90% of those were observed once. Roughly 6% of the sample lies in the top ten. Sequencing input: blood. These receptors all stem from a person between 18 and 75 years old in good health.

The chain carries TRBV10-1 and TRBJ2-3, with D perhaps matching TRBD1 or TRBD2 (5 bases each). This CDR3 comprises 14 residues. V was cut by 8 bases and J by 3 bases, with 15 bases left in between. Germline V gene sequence: CDR1 WNHNN, CDR2 SYGVQD (reference sequence). The CDR3 region has the DNA TGCGCCAGCGCCGGGACCTCCGCTACAGATACGCAGTATTTT. Protein product: CASAGTSATDTQYF.

The chain recombines TRBV9 with TRBJ2-1; TRBD2 matches 7 bases. The CDR3 is 14 residues long. Germline V gene data show CDR1 as SGDLS and CDR2 as YYNGEE. Trimming at V came to 3 bases and at J to 5 bases, leaving 5 bases not matched to a gene. CDR3 nucleotide sequence: TGTGCCAGCAGCGGCGGGAGTGGTCACAATGAGCAGTTCTTC. This gives the protein CASSGGSGHNEQFF.

The CDR3 nucleotides read TGTGCCAGCAGTCGGGACTGGACTACGGGGGAGCAGTACTTC. This translates into CASSRDWTTGEQYF. The gene calls are TRBV6-1 and TRBJ2-7, with a weak D call TRBD2 (6 bases). The length of the CDR3 is 14 residues. The germline CDR1 and CDR2 sequences are MNHNS and SASEGT. V was shortened by 5 bases and J by 7 bases, with 18 bases between the two germline ends.

This rearrangement joins TRBV18 to TRBJ2-3, with 7 nucleotides matching TRBD1. The junction had 0 bases not matched to a gene; V was cut back by 3 bases and J by 0 bases. Looked up from germline, CDR1 is KGHSH and CDR2 is LQKENI. The CDR3 consists of 14 residues. The CDR3 reads CASSPDRSTDTQYF. CDR3 sequence (DNA): TGTGCCAGCTCACCGGACAGGAGCACAGATACGCAGTATTTT.

This clone was counted once. V is TRBV27 and J is TRBJ2-7, with 8 bases lining up with TRBD1. The junction had 7 bases not matched to a gene; V was cut back by 8 bases and J by 4 bases. The CDR3 runs 13 residues. Germline-derived CDR1 and CDR2 are MNHEY and SMNVEV (reference sequence). CDR3 bases: TGTGCCAGCTCTCAACACAGGGGGTACGAGCAGTACTTC. It yields the protein CASSQHRGYEQYF.

V and J are TRBV7-9 and TRBJ2-7; 9 nucleotides match TRBD1. J gave up 3 bases and V 5 bases, and 8 bases lay outside the gene matches. The CDR3 sequence is 15 residues long. In germline, CDR1 is SEHNR, CDR2 FQNEAQ (reference sequence). CDR3 sequence (DNA): TGTGCCAGCAGCAGTATGGGACAGGGAAGCTACGAGCAGTACTTC. Protein: CASSSMGQGSYEQYF.

V gene TRBV6-4 combines with J gene TRBJ2-1, with 12 positions matching TRBD2. CDR1 and CDR2 (germline): MRHNA, SNTAGT. The CDR3 loop spans 15 amino acids. The junction had 3 bases not matched to a gene; V was cut back by 6 bases and J by 3 bases. The CDR3, as DNA: TGTGCCAGCAGACTAGCGGGAGGCGACTACAATGAGCAGTTCTTC. It translates to CASRLAGGDYNEQFF.

This chain joins TRBV10-3 and TRBJ2-2, with 8 positions matching TRBD1. The length of the CDR3 is 15 residues. From germline, CDR1 is ENHRY and CDR2 SYGVKD. V lost 4 bases, J lost 4 bases, and 5 bases stayed unmatched. The CDR3 nucleotides are TGTGCCATCAGTGCCGGGACAGGATTCACCGGGGAGCTGTTTTTT. Translation gives CAISAGTGFTGELFF.

The gene calls are TRBV19 and TRBJ2-7; D is unresolved. V lost 10 bases, J lost 0 bases, and 13 bases lay in between. CDR1 LNHDA and CDR2 SQIVND come from the germline V gene (reference sequence). The CDR3 extends over 13 amino acids. CDR3: CATSRASSYEQYF. CDR3 DNA: TGTGCCACCTCACGGGCAAGCTCCTACGAGCAGTACTTC.

As DNA, the CDR3 is TGCGCCAGCAGCCAAGAGGCGACGGGGGGGGAAAAACTGTTTTTT. This sequence encodes CASSQEATGGEKLFF. The chain uses TRBV4-1 and TRBJ1-4; tentative D call: TRBD1 (5 bases). V dropped 0 bases and J dropped 8 bases, with 13 bases sitting between them. The CDR3 is 15 residues long. The germline gives CDR1 MGHRA, CDR2 YSYEKL.

The chain carries TRBV29-1 and TRBJ1-1, with D uncertain. V was trimmed by 4 bases and J by 6 bases, leaving 18 bases between them. The CDR3 totals 14 residues. Germline V lookup: CDR1 SQVTM, CDR2 ANQGSEA. CDR3 amino acids: CSVAMAATIPEAFF. CDR3 in DNA: TGCAGCGTTGCTATGGCAGCTACTATCCCTGAAGCTTTCTTT. Combining the CDR3 with reference TRBV29-1 and TRBJ1-1 gives the whole variable domain SAVISQKPSRDICQRGTSLTIQCQVDSQVTMMFWYRQQPGQSLTLIATANQGSEATYESGFVIDKFPISRPNLTFSTLTVSNMSPEDSSIYLCSVAMAATIPEAFFGQGTRLTVV.

Concerning this clone itself: Other DNA sequences from this sample encode an identical CDR3 as well. The chain links TRBV6-1 to TRBJ1-5; D gene uncertain. This CDR3 spans 15 amino acids. Trimming removed 7 bases at V and 2 bases at J, with 15 bases between. Germline V gene lookup returns CDR1 MNHNS and CDR2 SASEGT. DNA for the CDR3: TGTGCCAGCATTCGGGGTTGGGGTGGCAATCAGCCCCAGCATTTT. Amino acid sequence: CASIRGWGGNQPQHF.

The chain combines TRBV5-1 with TRBJ2-3, with TRBD1 as a possible D gene (5 bases). With 4 bases removed from V and 0 bases from J, the gap between germline ends came to 12 bases. Looked up from germline, CDR1 is SGHRS and CDR2 is YFSETQ. This CDR3 spans 15 amino acids. In DNA form, the CDR3 reads TGCGCCAGCAGCCTGACGACAGCTAGCACAGATACGCAGTATTTT. Translation: CASSLTTASTDTQYF.

A word on this clone: At one boundary the junction diverges from the germline segment, which might be a read error. This rearrangement joins TRBV5-5 to TRBJ2-7; no definite D call. This CDR3 is 15 amino acids long. Germline CDR1 reads SGHKS; CDR2 reads YYEKEE (reference sequence). The CDR3 sequence: CASSQDSGPYYEQYF. The CDR3 DNA is TGCGCCAGCAGCCAAGATAGTGGGCCCTACTACGAGCAGTACTTC.

The chain couples TRBV13 to TRBJ2-1; the D gene is possibly TRBD2 (6 bases). CDR3 length: 14 amino acids. V shed 3 bases and J shed 3 bases, with 9 bases lying between them. Germline V gene data show CDR1 as PRHDT and CDR2 as FYEKMQ (reference sequence). CDR3 protein: CASSLEGIYNEQFF. The CDR3 nucleotides are TGTGCCAGCAGCTTGGAGGGAATCTACAATGAGCAGTTCTTC.

The chain couples TRBV7-6 to TRBJ2-1; D call uncertain. Germline CDR1 SGHVS, CDR2 FNYEAQ. Trimming left V 2 bases short and J 9 bases short, with 5 bases between. This CDR3 has 11 residues. The CDR3 DNA reads TGTGCCAGCAGCTTAAAGAGTGAGCAGTTCTTC. Protein sequence: CASSLKSEQFF.

V is TRBV14 and J is TRBJ1-2; D perhaps matches TRBD1 (5 bases). V dropped 3 bases and J dropped 3 bases, with 11 bases sitting between them. Germline CDR1 is SGHDN and CDR2 is FVKESK. The CDR3 runs to 14 residues. The CDR3, as DNA: TGTGCCAGCAGCCATGCTGTGGGGGACTATGGCTACACCTTC. The encoded protein is CASSHAVGDYGYTF.

V is TRBV5-4 and J is TRBJ2-3; possible D gene TRBD2, 6 bases. The CDR3 covers 14 residues. Per the germline V gene, CDR1 is SGHNT and CDR2 is YYREEE (reference sequence). The V end lost 3 bases, the J end lost 3 bases, and 11 bases lay between the germline ends. The CDR3 DNA reads TGTGCCAGCAGCTCGACTAGGGAGACAGATACGCAGTATTTT. Translating gives CASSSTRETDTQYF.

The chain links TRBV7-8 to TRBJ2-3, with 8 bases identical to TRBD2. The CDR3 has 16 amino acids. V lost 1 base to trimming and J lost 3 bases; unmatched junction nucleotides: 6. Germline CDR1 and CDR2: SGHVS and FQNEAQ. The CDR3 is CASSLVAGFQTDTQYF. The CDR3 DNA sequence: TGTGCCAGCAGCTTAGTAGCGGGGTTCCAAACAGATACGCAGTATTTT.

V gene TRBV2 combines with J gene TRBJ1-5, with a tentative D call TRBD1 (6 bases). The ends were cut back, 5 bases at V and 5 bases at J, with 10 bases in the middle. The CDR3 is 13 residues long. The germline gives CDR1 SNHLY, CDR2 FYNNEI. Written as DNA, the CDR3 is TGTGCCAGCAGTACAGGGATGCATCAGCCCCAGCATTTT. Protein sequence: CASSTGMHQPQHF.

About this clone: A read error is likely, as this CDR3 ends without the conserved phenylalanine or tryptophan. The DNA is left out, because the CDR3 cannot be placed on it with certainty; the CDR3 is given as TCRdb lists it. The chain links TRBV11-2 to TRBJ2-7; the table's D call of TRBD1 was not tested on the DNA. Counting both end residues, the CDR3 totals 9 amino acids. Germline loops: CDR1 SGHAT, CDR2 FQNNGV. CDR3 protein: CASSQGTSL.

V gene TRBV5-3 combines with J gene TRBJ2-1, with 9 bases matching TRBD2. TRBV5-3 is treated as an ORF (open reading frame) with a function not yet certain. The CDR3 sequence is 17 residues long. The trim removed 3 bases at V and 7 bases at J, leaving 14 bases unmatched. The CDR3 here is CARSSIKREAPGNEQFF. As DNA, the CDR3 is TGTGCCAGAAGCTCAATCAAGCGGGAGGCCCCGGGGAATGAGCAGTTCTTC.

This clone was detected a few times. The chain combines TRBV5-1 with TRBJ1-1; D possibly corresponds to TRBD1 (6 bases). CDR3 length: 12 amino acids. The germline V gene encodes CDR1 SGHRS and CDR2 YFSETQ. Trimming took 2 bases from V and 8 from J, leaving 10 bases between them. The chain's CDR3 is CASSLQTGEAFF. The CDR3, as DNA: TGCGCCAGCAGCTTACAGACAGGCGAAGCTTTCTTT.